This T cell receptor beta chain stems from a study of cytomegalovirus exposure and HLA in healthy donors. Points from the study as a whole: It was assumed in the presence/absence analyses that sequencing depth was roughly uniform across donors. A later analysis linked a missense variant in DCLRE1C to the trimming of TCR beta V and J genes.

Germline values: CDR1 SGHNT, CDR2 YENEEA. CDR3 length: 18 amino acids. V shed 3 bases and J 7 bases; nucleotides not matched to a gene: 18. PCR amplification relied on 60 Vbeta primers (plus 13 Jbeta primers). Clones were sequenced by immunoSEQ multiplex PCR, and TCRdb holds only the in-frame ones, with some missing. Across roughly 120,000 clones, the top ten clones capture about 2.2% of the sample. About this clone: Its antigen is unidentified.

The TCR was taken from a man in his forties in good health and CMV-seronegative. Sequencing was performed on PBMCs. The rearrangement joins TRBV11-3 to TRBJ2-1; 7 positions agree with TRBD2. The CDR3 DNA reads TGTGCCAGCAGCTTGGTGTACTGGGAGGGAGGGCCAAGAAATGAGCAGTTCTTC. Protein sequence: CASSLVYWEGGPRNEQFF.